What follows describes a single T cell receptor beta chain. Its antigen is not known. With V trimmed by 0 bases and J by 7 bases, 8 bases remained unmatched. The CDR3 runs to 16 residues. CDR1 and CDR2 from the germline V gene are ENHRY and SYGVKD. These data belong to a study of CD8+CD57+ T cells in acquired aplastic anemia. The overall study: The mean DNA yield obtained from sorted CD4+ and CD8+ cells came to approximately 3 ug.

CDR3 and TCR beta VDJ profiling relied on genomic DNA as the template. Each CDR3 protein gets one entry after TCRdb re-called the reads with MiXCR. The data contain around 150,000 distinct CDR3 sequences, roughly 48% of them seen just once; the ten biggest clones take up 0.8% to 1.1%. Study conclusions and caveats: Fewer than 30 CD8+ CDR3 sequences were shared between patients and controls.

The sample consisted of sorted CD4+, CD8+, or CD8+CD57+ T cells (not recorded which) from PBMCs. The receptor comes from a human donor in good health. V is TRBV10-3 and J is TRBJ2-5, with 10 nucleotides matching TRBD2. CDR3 sequence: CAISESTSGLGGTQYF. CDR3 sequence (DNA): TGTGCCATCAGTGAGTCGACTAGCGGGTTAGGGGGGACCCAGTACTTC.